Listed below are T cell receptor beta chains from one sample, sequenced in a study of human T cells and chemical hapten exposure. TCRdb redid the calling of the 5' RACE reads with MiXCR, one entry per CDR3 protein. This sample has 75,000 or so distinct CDR3 sequences; around 15% occur once, and the top ten carry about 6.8%. The source is a female donor in good health. Each CDR3 is given with its conserved first and last residue. D genes are given only for firm matches. The size field is filled for only some rows; it gives once, few, many or a size class.

D	size	V	J	CDR3	DNA
TRBD2	many	TRBV20-1	TRBJ2-7	CSARSPLAGGSYEQYF	TGCAGTGCTCGGAGTCCCTTAGCGGGGGGTTCGTACGAGCAGTACTTC
-	-	TRBV29-1	TRBJ2-5	CSAGRAARETQYF	TGCAGCGCCGGCAGGGCCGCCCGGGAGACCCAGTACTTC
-	few	TRBV12-3/TRBV12-4	TRBJ1-3	CASSSQSSGNTIYF	TGTGCCAGCAGTTCGCAGAGCTCTGGAAACACCATATATTTT
-	-	TRBV28	TRBJ2-1	CASSPWAAGSNEQFF	TGTGCCAGCAGCCCCTGGGCCGCGGGTAGCAATGAGCAGTTCTTC
-	-	TRBV12-3/TRBV12-4	TRBJ1-2	CASSLLKGWGGYTF	TGTGCCAGCAGCTTACTAAAAGGGTGGGGCGGCTACACCTTC
TRBD1	few	TRBV18	TRBJ2-1	CASSPTGQGRGEQFF	TGTGCCAGCTCACCAACGGGACAGGGTCGGGGTGAGCAGTTCTTC
-	-	TRBV3-2	TRBJ2-1	CAVLAWGRQFF	TGTGCCGTTCTAGCGTGGGGGCGGCAGTTCTTC
-	few	TRBV6-2/TRBV6-3	TRBJ2-6	CASSSDNSGANVLTF	TGTGCCAGCAGCTCCGACAACTCTGGGGCCAACGTCCTGACTTTC
-	few	TRBV19	TRBJ1-5	CASSIGPADNNQPQHF	TGTGCCAGTAGTATAGGCCCGGCGGACAATAATCAGCCCCAGCATTTT
TRBD1	few	TRBV12-3/TRBV12-4	TRBJ1-1	CASSRTGVRTEAFF	TGTGCCAGCAGCAGAACAGGGGTTAGAACTGAAGCTTTCTTT
TRBD2	few	TRBV29-1	TRBJ2-1	CSGLLAVSYNEQFF	TGCAGCGGCCTACTAGCGGTCTCCTACAATGAGCAGTTCTTC
-	few	TRBV27	TRBJ2-2	CASSSGASGRNTGELFF	TGTGCCAGCAGTTCGGGGGCTAGCGGTCGAAACACCGGGGAGCTGTTTTTT
-	-	TRBV6-5	TRBJ1-6	CASSYSRGGGSPLHF	TGTGCCAGCAGTTACTCGAGAGGGGGGGGGTCACCCCTCCACTTT
-	-	TRBV6-2/TRBV6-3	TRBJ1-1	CASSYSRGIGNTEAFF	TGTGCCAGCAGTTACAGCAGGGGAATTGGGAACACTGAAGCTTTCTTT
-	-	TRBV7-2	TRBJ1-5	CASSLEGQRYNQPQHF	TGTGCCAGCAGCTTAGAAGGACAGAGGTACAATCAGCCCCAGCATTTT
-	few	TRBV11-2	TRBJ1-1	CASSFEGFLTEAFF	TGTGCCAGCAGCTTTGAAGGCTTTTTGACTGAAGCTTTCTTT
-	-	TRBV7-2	TRBJ2-3	CASSLRTGTQYF	TGTGCCAGCAGCTTAAGGACGGGCACGCAGTATTTT
TRBD1	-	TRBV29-1	TRBJ2-1	CSVGQGWNEQFF	TGCAGCGTTGGACAGGGGTGGAATGAGCAGTTCTTC
TRBD1	few	TRBV28	TRBJ2-4	CASSLRTGEVSIQYF	TGTGCCAGCAGTTTACGGACAGGGGAGGTGAGCATTCAGTACTTC
-	-	TRBV20-1	TRBJ2-3	CSAIRDLSTDTQYF	TGCAGTGCTATCCGGGACTTGAGCACAGATACGCAGTATTTT
-	-	TRBV24-1	TRBJ1-2	CATSDPTDGTYGYTF	TGTGCCACCAGTGATCCTACGGACGGGACCTATGGCTACACCTTC
-	few	TRBV6-5	TRBJ2-7	CASRRGGSYEQYF	TGTGCCAGCAGGCGAGGTGGCTCCTACGAGCAGTACTTC
-	-	TRBV7-9	TRBJ2-2	CASSRIRNTGELFF	TGTGCCAGCAGCCGGATACGGAACACCGGGGAGCTGTTTTTT
TRBD2	medium-sized	TRBV2	TRBJ2-3	CASIARREPPDTQYF	TGTGCCAGCATCGCCCGGCGGGAGCCCCCAGATACGCAGTATTTT
-	-	TRBV12-3/TRBV12-4	TRBJ1-5	CASSLRRTAQPQHF	TGTGCCAGCAGTTTAAGGAGGACGGCCCAGCCCCAGCATTTT
-	few	TRBV3-1	TRBJ2-2	CASSQTLIRAGELFF	TGTGCCAGCAGCCAGACTCTCATAAGGGCCGGGGAGCTGTTTTTT
-	-	TRBV6-5	TRBJ1-1	CASSYLRGMNTEAFF	TGTGCCAGCAGTTATTTGCGAGGTATGAACACTGAAGCTTTCTTT
-	few	TRBV29-1	TRBJ2-5	CSALLDRLQETQYF	TGCAGCGCGCTCTTAGACAGGCTCCAAGAGACCCAGTACTTC
TRBD1	-	TRBV6-6	TRBJ1-1	CASSRGQGQGAFF	TGTGCCAGCAGCCGGGGACAGGGCCAAGGGGCTTTCTTT
-	-	TRBV12-3/TRBV12-4	TRBJ1-1	CASSPHPGTPNTEAFF	TGTGCCAGCTCCCCCCACCCCGGGACCCCGAACACTGAAGCTTTCTTT
-	-	TRBV30	TRBJ1-1	CAWSAPGQLNTEAFF	TGTGCCTGGAGCGCACCGGGACAATTGAACACTGAAGCTTTCTTT
-	once	TRBV6-5	TRBJ2-7	CASSYRDRYEQYF	TGTGCCAGCAGTTACCGCGATCGGTACGAGCAGTACTTC
-	few	TRBV6-1	TRBJ1-1	CASSEGFETGEAFF	TGTGCCAGCAGTGAAGGTTTCGAGACTGGTGAAGCTTTCTTT
-	few	TRBV27	TRBJ1-1	CASRSDKNTEAFF	TGTGCCAGCAGATCGGACAAGAACACTGAAGCTTTCTTT
TRBD1	-	TRBV5-1	TRBJ2-5	CASSAGTGRGETQYF	TGCGCCAGCAGCGCCGGGACAGGGAGGGGAGAGACCCAGTACTTC
-	few	TRBV30	TRBJ2-1	CARGLGHEQFF	TGTGCTAGGGGACTCGGCCATGAGCAGTTCTTC
-	once	TRBV27	TRBJ2-6	CASREKGWGGTGNSGANVLTF	TGTGCCAGCAGGGAAAAGGGTTGGGGAGGGACAGGTAACTCTGGGGCCAACGTCCTGACTTTC
-	-	TRBV20-1	TRBJ1-4	CSARRFRAGGEKLFF	TGCAGTGCTAGAAGGTTCAGGGCGGGAGGGGAAAAACTGTTTTTT
-	few	TRBV20-1	TRBJ2-7	CSANTGTDYYEQYF	TGCAGTGCTAACACCGGGACGGACTACTACGAGCAGTACTTC
-	-	TRBV28	TRBJ1-1	CASSGGAPTEAFF	TGTGCCAGCAGTGGGGGGGCGCCCACTGAAGCTTTCTTT
-	few	TRBV10-3	TRBJ2-5	CAISGLDGETQYF	TGTGCCATCAGTGGACTAGATGGGGAGACCCAGTACTTC
TRBD2	few	TRBV20-1	TRBJ2-3	CSVDPRTSASTDTQYF	TGCAGTGTCGACCCTAGGACTAGCGCCTCCACAGATACGCAGTATTTT
-	few	TRBV7-8	TRBJ2-7	CASSTRTVGAFYEQYF	TGTGCCAGCAGCACCAGGACAGTTGGGGCATTCTACGAGCAGTACTTC
TRBD1	-	TRBV9	TRBJ2-1	CASSAGQGTWNEQFF	TGTGCCAGCAGCGCTGGACAGGGGACTTGGAATGAGCAGTTCTTC
-	-	TRBV20-1	TRBJ1-2	CSARNVDTYGYTF	TGCAGTGCACGGAATGTGGATACCTATGGCTACACCTTC
-	few	TRBV3-1	TRBJ2-5	CASSDEVMSRSETQYF	TGTGCCAGCAGCGACGAGGTGATGAGTAGATCAGAGACCCAGTACTTC